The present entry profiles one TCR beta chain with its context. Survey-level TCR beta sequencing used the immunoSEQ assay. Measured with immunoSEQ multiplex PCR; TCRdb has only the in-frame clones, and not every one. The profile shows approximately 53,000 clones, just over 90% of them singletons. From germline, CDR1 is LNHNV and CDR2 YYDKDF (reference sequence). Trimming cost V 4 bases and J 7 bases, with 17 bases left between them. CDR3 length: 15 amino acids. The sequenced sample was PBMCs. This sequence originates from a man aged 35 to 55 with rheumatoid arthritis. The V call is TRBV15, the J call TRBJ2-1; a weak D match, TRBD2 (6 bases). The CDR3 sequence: CATSTGTFGKNEQFF. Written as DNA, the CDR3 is TGTGCCACCAGCACAGGGACTTTTGGGAAGAATGAGCAGTTCTTC.